The T cell receptor (beta chain) under discussion was sequenced for a study of a mutant IDH1 vaccine in newly diagnosed glioma. Study background: Vaccination followed radiotherapy alone by 4-6 weeks, or accompanied temozolomide cycles. Males made up about 60% and females approximately 38% of treated patients, whose mean age was about 41 years. Previous care, which was radiotherapy, temozolomide, or both, most often involved both.

Note on this clone: The antigen remains unidentified.

Time point defined: week 23, last vaccination. Each vaccine dose was 300 ug of mutant IDH1 20-mer peptide, with topical imiquimod. The study's findings and limits: Pseudoprogression apparently lacked any relation to changes in top peripheral T cell clonotypes.

There are 15 residues in the CDR3. Germline loops: CDR1 SGHRS, CDR2 YFSETQ. V dropped 5 bases and J dropped 7; count of bases not matched to a gene: 9. Data came from immunoSEQ multiplex PCR; TCRdb stores just in-frame clones and leaves some out. The sample shows 50,000 to 85,000 clones, around 82% of them seen only once. The sequencing used PBMCs, collected from a glioma patient whose treatment included an IDH1 peptide vaccine. This receptor was obtained from a man younger than 35 with glioma. The rearrangement uses TRBV5-1 and TRBJ2-1; 10 nucleotides align to TRBD1. The CDR3 spells CASRPRDRGTNEQFF. In nucleotides, the CDR3 is TGCGCCAGCAGACCTCGGGACAGGGGAACGAATGAGCAGTTCTTC. The full variable domain, with the rest looked up from reference TRBV5-1 and TRBJ2-1, is KAGVTQTPRYLIKTRGQQVTLSCSPISGHRSVSWYQQTPGQGLQFLFEYFSETQRNKGNFPGRFSGRQFSNSRSEMNVSTLELGDSALYLCASRPRDRGTNEQFFGPGTRLTVL.